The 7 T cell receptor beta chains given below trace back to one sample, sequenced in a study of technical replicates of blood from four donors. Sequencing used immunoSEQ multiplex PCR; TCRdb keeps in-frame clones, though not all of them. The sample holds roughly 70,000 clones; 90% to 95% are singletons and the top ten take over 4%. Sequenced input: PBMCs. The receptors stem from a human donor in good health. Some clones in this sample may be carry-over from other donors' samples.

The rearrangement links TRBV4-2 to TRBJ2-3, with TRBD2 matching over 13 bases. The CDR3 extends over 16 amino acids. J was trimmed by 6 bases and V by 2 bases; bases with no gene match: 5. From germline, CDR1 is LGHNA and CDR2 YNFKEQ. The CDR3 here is CASSQPGLAGLDTQYF. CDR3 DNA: TGTGCCAGCAGCCAACCGGGACTAGCGGGACTGGATACGCAGTATTTT.

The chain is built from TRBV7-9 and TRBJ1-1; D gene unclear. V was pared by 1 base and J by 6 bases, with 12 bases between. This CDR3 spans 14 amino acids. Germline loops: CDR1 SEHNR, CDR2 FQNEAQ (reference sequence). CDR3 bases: TGTGCCAGCAGCTTAGACGCGGGAACGGCTGAAGCTTTCTTT. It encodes CASSLDAGTAEAFF.

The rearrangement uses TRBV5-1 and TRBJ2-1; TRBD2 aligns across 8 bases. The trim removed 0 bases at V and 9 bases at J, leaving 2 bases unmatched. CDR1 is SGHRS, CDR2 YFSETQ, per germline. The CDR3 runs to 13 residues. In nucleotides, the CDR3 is TGCGCCAGCAGCTTGGCTGCGGGGGGTGAGCAGTTCTTC. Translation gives CASSLAAGGEQFF.

The CDR3 DNA follows: TGTGCCAGCAGCCCCGGGCGGGGTAGCGGGAGTTCCTACGAGCAGTACTTC. Translation gives CASSPGRGSGSSYEQYF. The V gene is TRBV7-2, the J gene TRBJ2-7, with 9 bases identical to TRBD2. V shed 5 bases, J shed 1 base, and the junction held 12 bases outside the gene matches. This CDR3 is 17 amino acids long. The germline CDR1 and CDR2 sequences are SGHTA and FQGNSA.

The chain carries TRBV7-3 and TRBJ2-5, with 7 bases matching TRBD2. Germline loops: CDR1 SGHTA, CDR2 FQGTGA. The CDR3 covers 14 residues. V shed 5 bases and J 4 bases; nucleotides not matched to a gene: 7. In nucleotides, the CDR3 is TGTGCCAGCAGCCCAAGTGGGGGGGGAGAGACCCAGTACTTC. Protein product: CASSPSGGGETQYF. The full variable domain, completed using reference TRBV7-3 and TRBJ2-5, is GAGVSQTPSNKVTEKGKYVELRCDPISGHTALYWYRQSLGQGPEFLIYFQGTGAADDSGLPNDRFFAVRPEGSVSTLKIQRTERGDSAVYLCASSPSGGGETQYFGPGTRLLVL.

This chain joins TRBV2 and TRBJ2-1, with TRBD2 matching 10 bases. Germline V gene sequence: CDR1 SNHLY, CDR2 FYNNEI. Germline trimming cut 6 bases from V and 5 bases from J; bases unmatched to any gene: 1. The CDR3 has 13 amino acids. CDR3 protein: CASRGTSDNEQFF. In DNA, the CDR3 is TGTGCCAGCAGGGGGACTAGCGACAATGAGCAGTTCTTC.

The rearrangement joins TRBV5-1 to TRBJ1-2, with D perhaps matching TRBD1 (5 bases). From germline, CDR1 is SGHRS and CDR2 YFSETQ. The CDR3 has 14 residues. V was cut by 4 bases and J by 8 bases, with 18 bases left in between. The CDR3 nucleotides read TGCGCCAGCAGCCCCCCGCCCCCAGGGAACGGCTACACCTTC. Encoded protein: CASSPPPPGNGYTF.